A selection of T cell receptor beta chains follows, all from one sample in a study of CD8+ T cells in alopecia areata. The data were produced by immunoSEQ multiplex PCR, yet TCRdb's version contains in-frame clones alone and is incomplete. Here the sample spans fewer than 200,000 clones, approximately 59% being singletons. Sequenced here: CD4+ T cells sorted from blood, sampled at approximately week 56, from a patient treated with tofacitinib. The source of these receptors is a human donor with alopecia areata. CDR3s include the opening cysteine and the closing phenylalanine or tryptophan. A D gene is named only where the DNA matches it firmly. Size tells how often a clone was seen (once, few, many) or the class of an expanded clone, and some rows leave it out.

abundance: few; j_gene: TRBJ1-5; v_gene: TRBV29-1; d_gene: .; CDR3nt: TGCAGCGTTTCGGGGGGCGCGGGGCAGCCCCAGCATTTT; CDR3aa: CSVSGGAGQPQHF
abundance: few; j_gene: TRBJ2-7; v_gene: TRBV30; d_gene: TRBD2; CDR3nt: TGTGCCTGGAGTGCGAGATGGGGACTAGCGAGTTACGAGCAGTACTTC; CDR3aa: CAWSARWGLASYEQYF
abundance: .; j_gene: TRBJ2-6; v_gene: TRBV29-1; d_gene: .; CDR3nt: TGCAGCGTTGCCTGGGACGCTTTGGGAGGGGCCAACGTCCTGACTTTC; CDR3aa: CSVAWDALGGANVLTF
abundance: few; j_gene: TRBJ2-5; v_gene: TRBV30; d_gene: TRBD2; CDR3nt: TGTGCCTGGAGTGTAGGCGGGGGGGCCGGCCAAGAGACCCAGTACTTC; CDR3aa: CAWSVGGGAGQETQYF
abundance: .; j_gene: TRBJ2-7; v_gene: TRBV30; d_gene: .; CDR3nt: TGTGCCTGGAGTGTAAGTCAGGTGTCCTACGAGCAGTACTTC; CDR3aa: CAWSVSQVSYEQYF
abundance: .; j_gene: TRBJ1-1; v_gene: TRBV6-5; d_gene: .; CDR3nt: TGTGCCAGCAGTTCCACAGTGAACACTGAAGCTTTCTTT; CDR3aa: CASSSTVNTEAFF
abundance: .; j_gene: TRBJ2-7; v_gene: TRBV5-1; d_gene: .; CDR3nt: TGCGCCAGCAGCGCCAACAGCTTCGAGCAGTACTTC; CDR3aa: CASSANSFEQYF
abundance: few; j_gene: TRBJ1-1; v_gene: TRBV18; d_gene: .; CDR3nt: TGTGCCACGTTAGGCGGTTTGAACACTGAAGCTTTCTTT; CDR3aa: CATLGGLNTEAFF
abundance: .; j_gene: TRBJ2-3; v_gene: TRBV5-1; d_gene: .; CDR3nt: TGCGCCAGCAGCTTGGTGGGGGAAAGCACAGATACGCAGTATTTT; CDR3aa: CASSLVGESTDTQYF
abundance: few; j_gene: TRBJ2-3; v_gene: TRBV29-1; d_gene: .; CDR3nt: TGCAGCGTTTTAGGGGGGCCCTCAGATACGCAGTATTTT; CDR3aa: CSVLGGPSDTQYF
abundance: .; j_gene: TRBJ2-3; v_gene: TRBV9; d_gene: .; CDR3nt: TGTGCCAGCAGCGTAGCTGTCCCCTTAGGGACAGATACGCAGTATTTT; CDR3aa: CASSVAVPLGTDTQYF
abundance: .; j_gene: TRBJ2-5; v_gene: TRBV2; d_gene: .; CDR3nt: TGTGCCAGCAGTCCCCTAGAGACCCAGTACTTC; CDR3aa: CASSPLETQYF
abundance: few; j_gene: TRBJ1-5; v_gene: TRBV2; d_gene: .; CDR3nt: TGTGCCAGCACTACTCTCCGTACGGAGCCCCAGCATTTT; CDR3aa: CASTTLRTEPQHF
abundance: .; j_gene: TRBJ2-5; v_gene: TRBV9; d_gene: TRBD1; CDR3nt: TGTGCCAGCAGCGCTTCGACAGGGATTGAGACCCAGTACTTC; CDR3aa: CASSASTGIETQYF
abundance: .; j_gene: TRBJ2-3; v_gene: TRBV5-1; d_gene: TRBD2; CDR3nt: TGCGCCAGCAGCGCTAAACTAGCGGGGTCGGGAATAGATACGCAGTATTTT; CDR3aa: CASSAKLAGSGIDTQYF
abundance: few; j_gene: TRBJ2-7; v_gene: TRBV9; d_gene: .; CDR3nt: TGTGCCAGCAGCGTTAGGACCACCTCCTACGAGCAGTACTTC; CDR3aa: CASSVRTTSYEQYF
abundance: .; j_gene: TRBJ1-4; v_gene: TRBV4-1; d_gene: TRBD1; CDR3nt: TGCGCCAGCAGCCAAGCGGGACAGGGGGCGTTAGAAAAACTGTTTTTT; CDR3aa: CASSQAGQGALEKLFF
abundance: .; j_gene: TRBJ1-2; v_gene: TRBV30; d_gene: .; CDR3nt: TGTGCCTGGAGTGTACTCTTAGGGGGTGGCTACACCTTC; CDR3aa: CAWSVLLGGGYTF
abundance: .; j_gene: TRBJ1-1; v_gene: TRBV11-2; d_gene: TRBD1; CDR3nt: TGTGCCAGCAGCTTCTGGACAGGCGGTACTTTCTTT; CDR3aa: CASSFWTGGTFF
abundance: .; j_gene: TRBJ1-1; v_gene: TRBV7-9; d_gene: .; CDR3nt: TGTGCCAGCAGCTTAAGGGTTGAGAACACTGAAGCTTTCTTT; CDR3aa: CASSLRVENTEAFF
abundance: few; j_gene: TRBJ2-5; v_gene: TRBV11-2; d_gene: TRBD2; CDR3nt: TGTGCCAGCAGCTCCGAACTAGCGTTTAGTGAGACCCAGTACTTC; CDR3aa: CASSSELAFSETQYF
abundance: .; j_gene: TRBJ2-4; v_gene: TRBV9; d_gene: .; CDR3nt: TGTGCCAGCAGCGTCCCCAAGGGCATTCAGTACTTC; CDR3aa: CASSVPKGIQYF
abundance: .; j_gene: TRBJ2-7; v_gene: TRBV6-6; d_gene: .; CDR3nt: TGTGCCAGCAGCTCCCGTGGGCTAAGCTCCTACGAGCAGTACTTC; CDR3aa: CASSSRGLSSYEQYF
abundance: .; j_gene: TRBJ1-2; v_gene: TRBV2; d_gene: TRBD1; CDR3nt: TGTGCCAGCAGTGACAGGGGGCGAGGCTACACCTTC; CDR3aa: CASSDRGRGYTF
abundance: .; j_gene: TRBJ2-7; v_gene: TRBV30; d_gene: .; CDR3nt: TGTGCCTGGAGTGCCGACAGTGCTCCCTACGAGCAGTACTTC; CDR3aa: CAWSADSAPYEQYF
abundance: .; j_gene: TRBJ2-5; v_gene: TRBV29-1; d_gene: .; CDR3nt: TGCAGCGTTGGCAGAGTCTTAGGGGAGACCCAGTACTTC; CDR3aa: CSVGRVLGETQYF
abundance: once; j_gene: TRBJ1-2; v_gene: TRBV30; d_gene: .; CDR3nt: TGTGCCTGGAGTGGTGGGGCCAGGGAGGGCTACACCTTC; CDR3aa: CAWSGGAREGYTF
abundance: .; j_gene: TRBJ1-2; v_gene: TRBV25-1; d_gene: .; CDR3nt: TGTGCCAGCAGTGAACCCCCGGGGGGAGGTCGCGTTATGGGCTACACCTTC; CDR3aa: CASSEPPGGGRVMGYTF
abundance: .; j_gene: TRBJ1-6; v_gene: TRBV30; d_gene: .; CDR3nt: TGTGCCTGGAGCGGAGGGTTTAGGAGCTCCTATAATTCACCCCTCCACTTT; CDR3aa: CAWSGGFRSSYNSPLHF
abundance: .; j_gene: TRBJ1-2; v_gene: TRBV6-6; d_gene: TRBD1; CDR3nt: TGTGCCAGCAGTCTACGGGGACAGGGAACCTATGGCTACACCTTC; CDR3aa: CASSLRGQGTYGYTF
abundance: .; j_gene: TRBJ2-3; v_gene: TRBV29-1; d_gene: .; CDR3nt: TGCAGCGTTGCACTAACCACAGATACGCAGTATTTT; CDR3aa: CSVALTTDTQYF
abundance: .; j_gene: TRBJ1-2; v_gene: TRBV5-1; d_gene: TRBD1; CDR3nt: TGCGCCAGCAGCTCAAAACAGGGGCTTGGCTACACCTTC; CDR3aa: CASSSKQGLGYTF
abundance: .; j_gene: TRBJ2-4; v_gene: TRBV7-6; d_gene: .; CDR3nt: TGTGCCAGCAGCTTAGAGGCAGGCCCCTTAGACTTC; CDR3aa: CASSLEAGPLDF
abundance: .; j_gene: TRBJ2-5; v_gene: TRBV5-1; d_gene: .; CDR3nt: TGCGCCAGCAGCTTGTCTTCGGAGGGTGGGGAGACCCAGTACTTC; CDR3aa: CASSLSSEGGETQYF
abundance: .; j_gene: TRBJ2-6; v_gene: TRBV2; d_gene: .; CDR3nt: TGTGCCAGCAGTGAAGAGTACCCCTCAGGGGCCAACGTCCTGACTTTC; CDR3aa: CASSEEYPSGANVLTF
abundance: .; j_gene: TRBJ1-1; v_gene: TRBV7-9; d_gene: .; CDR3nt: TGTGCCAGCAGCTTAAGTGCATTAAGCACTGAAGCTTTCTTT; CDR3aa: CASSLSALSTEAFF
abundance: few; j_gene: TRBJ2-3; v_gene: TRBV19; d_gene: .; CDR3nt: TGTGCCAGTAGTATGGGCACAGGGTTGGGCACAGATACGCAGTATTTT; CDR3aa: CASSMGTGLGTDTQYF
abundance: .; j_gene: TRBJ2-3; v_gene: TRBV4-1; d_gene: .; CDR3nt: TGCGCCAGCAGCCGACATCACGGAGACAGCACAGATACGCAGTATTTT; CDR3aa: CASSRHHGDSTDTQYF
abundance: few; j_gene: TRBJ1-2; v_gene: TRBV30; d_gene: .; CDR3nt: TGTGCCTGGAGTGTATTATGGGAGGGCAGGGTTAACTATGGCTACACCTTC; CDR3aa: CAWSVLWEGRVNYGYTF
abundance: few; j_gene: TRBJ2-5; v_gene: TRBV4-1; d_gene: .; CDR3nt: TGCGCCAGCAGCCAAACCTGGGGGTTGATGCAGACCCAGTACTTC; CDR3aa: CASSQTWGLMQTQYF
abundance: .; j_gene: TRBJ1-5; v_gene: TRBV30; d_gene: .; CDR3nt: TGTGCCTGGAGTTCGCAGGGGAATAGCAATCAGCCCCAGCATTTT; CDR3aa: CAWSSQGNSNQPQHF
abundance: .; j_gene: TRBJ2-1; v_gene: TRBV7-2; d_gene: TRBD2; CDR3nt: TGTGCCAGCAGCTTAGTAGGTCTAGCGGGGGGTTACAATGAGCAGTTCTTC; CDR3aa: CASSLVGLAGGYNEQFF
abundance: .; j_gene: TRBJ2-3; v_gene: TRBV7-3; d_gene: .; CDR3nt: TGTGCCAGCAGCGTGCTAGGACAGAGCACAGATACGCAGTATTTT; CDR3aa: CASSVLGQSTDTQYF
abundance: .; j_gene: TRBJ1-6; v_gene: TRBV30; d_gene: .; CDR3nt: TGTGCCGGGGGACTTAATAATTCACCCCTCCACTTT; CDR3aa: CAGGLNNSPLHF
abundance: .; j_gene: TRBJ1-5; v_gene: TRBV4-1; d_gene: .; CDR3nt: TGCGCCAGCAGCCAACAACCTAATCAGCCCCAGCATTTT; CDR3aa: CASSQQPNQPQHF